The 29 T cell receptor beta chains below come from one sample, sequenced in a study of glioma-infiltrating T cells after dendritic cell vaccination. TCRdb's table, derived via immunoSEQ multiplex PCR, lists solely in-frame clones and lacks some. The table lists roughly 80,000 clones, roughly 89% of them singletons, with roughly 3.2% in the top ten. Source: blood, taken before dendritic cell vaccination. The origin of the receptors is a human donor with glioblastoma.

This clone was detected only a few times. V gene TRBV6-5 combines with J gene TRBJ1-2; 8 bases fit TRBD1. Per the germline V gene, CDR1 is MNHEY and CDR2 is SVGAGI. This CDR3 contains 14 residues. The ends lost 5 bases at V and 2 bases at J; junction bases unmatched: 4. In DNA form, the CDR3 reads TGTGCCAGCAGTCCCGGGACAGGCAACTATGGCTACACCTTC. It encodes CASSPGTGNYGYTF.

The chain joins TRBV7-2 to TRBJ1-1; perhaps TRBD1 as D (5 bases). Germline V gives CDR1 SGHTA, CDR2 FQGNSA. This CDR3 region has 13 residues. V dropped 0 bases and J dropped 4 bases, with 6 bases sitting between them. The CDR3 region has the DNA TGTGCCAGCAGCTTAGCAGGGGCCACTGAAGCTTTCTTT. It is translated as CASSLAGATEAFF.

The chain uses TRBV21-1 and TRBJ2-7; the DNA was not used to check the table's D call, TRBD1. TRBV21-1 is given as a pseudogene. The CDR3 covers 13 residues. Here the CDR3 DNA reads TGTGCCAGCAGCATACAGGTGGACTACGAGCAGTACTTC. Translating it yields CASSIQVDYEQYF.

The chain has TRBV7-2 and TRBJ2-1; TRBD1 matches at 9 bases. The V gene's germline CDR1 is SGHTA and CDR2 FQGNSA. The CDR3 runs 13 residues. The trim removed 1 base at V and 15 bases at J, leaving 7 bases unmatched. The CDR3 sequence is CASSLVSGQGWFF. In nucleotides, the CDR3 is TGTGCCAGCAGCTTAGTTTCGGGACAGGGTTGGTTCTTC.

The rearrangement links TRBV19 to TRBJ1-4, with 7 nucleotides matching TRBD1. V dropped 9 bases and J dropped 0; count of bases not matched to a gene: 4. Looked up from germline, CDR1 is LNHDA and CDR2 is SQIVND (reference sequence). The CDR3 contains 14 residues. CDR3 DNA: TGTGCCAGCGGGACAGCTGCAACTAATGAAAAACTGTTTTTT. This codes for CASGTAATNEKLFF. Drawing the rest from reference TRBV19 and TRBJ1-4, the complete variable domain is DGGITQSPKYLFRKEGQNVTLSCEQNLNHDAMYWYRQDPGQGLRLIYYSQIVNDFQKGDIAEGYSVSREKKESFPLTVTSAQKNPTAFYLCASGTAATNEKLFFGSGTQLSVL.

This chain uses TRBV23-1 with TRBJ1-4; D might be TRBD1 (5 bases). TRBV23-1 is assigned to the ORF class and has an uncertain function. The CDR3 totals 11 residues. With 7 bases removed from V and 8 bases from J, the gap between germline ends came to 8 bases. CDR3 coding DNA: TGCGCCAGCACCCCAGGGGAAAAACTGTTTTTT. Encoded protein: CASTPGEKLFF.

The CDR3 loop reads CAISGTPPGLAGGLHEQYF. The CDR3, as DNA: TGTGCCATCAGTGGCACACCTCCGGGACTAGCGGGAGGGCTACACGAGCAGTACTTC. This rearrangement joins TRBV10-3 to TRBJ2-7, with 16 bases lining up with TRBD2. The CDR3 runs to 19 residues. Germline CDR1 reads ENHRY; CDR2 reads SYGVKD. Losses at the gene ends were 4 bases for V and 5 bases for J; bases not matched to a gene: 14.

Written as DNA, the CDR3 is TGTGCCAGCAGGCGGGATAGTGGAGATACGCAGTATTTT. It yields the protein CASRRDSGDTQYF. The rearrangement uses TRBV2 and TRBJ2-3; tentative D call: TRBD2 (6 bases). The CDR3 has 13 residues. CDR1 SNHLY and CDR2 FYNNEI come from the germline V gene. V lost 6 bases to trimming and J lost 5 bases, with 12 bases between them.

With respect to this clone: One junction end does not reproduce the germline sequence, and a read error may be involved. This rearrangement joins TRBV7-7 to TRBJ2-5; 7 nucleotides align to TRBD2. This CDR3 spans 13 amino acids. The germline CDR1 and CDR2 sequences are SSHAT and FNYEAQ (reference sequence). The CDR3 loop reads CASSSTSLETQYF. For the CDR3, the DNA is TGTGCTAGCAGCTCGACTAGCCTAGAGACCCAGTACTTC.

The V call is TRBV6-1, the J call TRBJ2-1; D possibly corresponds to TRBD2 (6 bases). The CDR3 is 15 amino acids. The ends were cut back, 1 base at V and 13 bases at J, with 20 bases in the middle. Per the germline V gene, CDR1 is MNHNS and CDR2 is SASEGT. CDR3 sequence reads: CASSEVLRDSHNQFF. CDR3 sequence (DNA): TGTGCCAGCAGTGAAGTGTTGAGGGACTCTCATAATCAGTTCTTC.

This chain uses TRBV6-1 with TRBJ2-5; 7 bases agree with TRBD1. Germline values: CDR1 MNHNS, CDR2 SASEGT. The J segment lost 4 bases and the V segment lost 6 bases, leaving 8 bases of the junction unmatched. This CDR3 contains 14 residues. For the CDR3, the DNA is TGTGCCAGCAGGTCCGGGACAGCCATAGAGACCCAGTACTTC. This encodes CASRSGTAIETQYF.

Only a few counts were recorded for this clone. CDR3 nucleotides: TGTGCCAGCAGCACCAGTAGCGGCAATGAGCAGTTCTTC. Protein: CASSTSSGNEQFF. The chain uses TRBV7-8 and TRBJ2-1; perhaps TRBD2 as D (6 bases). Trimming removed 5 bases from V and 6 bases from J, with 11 bases in between. The CDR3 extends over 13 amino acids. Germline V lookup: CDR1 SGHVS, CDR2 FQNEAQ.

The rearrangement uses TRBV5-1 and TRBJ2-1, with D perhaps TRBD1 (6 bases). This CDR3 region has 15 residues. The germline V and J ends were trimmed by 4 bases and 6 bases, with 17 bases remaining between them. In germline, CDR1 is SGHRS, CDR2 YFSETQ. The CDR3 reads CASSRTVIDANEQFF. CDR3 nucleotide sequence: TGCGCCAGCAGCCGGACAGTCATCGATGCCAATGAGCAGTTCTTC.

The chain employs TRBV12-2 and TRBJ2-7; the table calls TRBD2, which could not be checked here. TRBV12-2 is a pseudogene segment. The CDR3 runs to 18 residues. In DNA form, the CDR3 reads TGTGCAAGTCGCTTTCTTGGATTGACTAGCGGGGCCCTCTACGAGCAGTACTTC. It translates to CASRFLGLTSGALYEQYF.

The chain is built from TRBV9 and TRBJ1-1; 8 bases match TRBD1. Unmatched junction bases numbered 4, after V lost 2 bases and J lost 1 base. There are 15 residues in the CDR3. Germline V gene lookup returns CDR1 SGDLS and CDR2 YYNGEE. CDR3 bases: TGTGCCAGCAGCGTCGGACAGGGATCGAACACTGAAGCTTTCTTT. Its translation: CASSVGQGSNTEAFF.

The rearrangement joins TRBV5-8 to TRBJ1-4, with D maybe TRBD1 (5 bases). Germline CDR1 reads SGHTS; CDR2 reads YDEGEE. The V end lost 0 bases, the J end lost 4 bases, and 10 bases lay between the germline ends. The CDR3 sequence is 15 residues long. CDR3 residues: CASSLGRGVNEKLFF. CDR3 coding DNA: TGTGCCAGCAGCTTGGGTAGGGGTGTTAATGAAAAACTGTTTTTT.

The chain couples TRBV5-5 to TRBJ1-1; no clear D gene. Germline V gives CDR1 SGHKS, CDR2 YYEKEE (reference sequence). This CDR3 comprises 13 residues. Trimming took off 2 bases at V and 3 bases at J, with 8 bases between the two ends. CDR3 residues: CASSFGPDTEAFF. DNA of the CDR3: TGTGCCAGCAGCTTTGGGCCGGACACTGAAGCTTTCTTT.

The chain couples TRBV6-1 to TRBJ2-7, with a weak D call TRBD1 (6 bases). Deletions cut 1 base from V and 2 bases from J, with 15 bases between. This CDR3 region has 16 residues. CDR1 MNHNS and CDR2 SASEGT come from the germline V gene. The CDR3 region has the DNA TGTGCCAGCAGTGAAGGGGCAGGGGACCTTACCTACGAGCAGTACTTC. This codes for CASSEGAGDLTYEQYF.

The chain joins TRBV6-6 to TRBJ2-3; TRBD2 is a possible D gene (6 bases). Germline CDR1 MNHNY, CDR2 SVGAGI (reference sequence). The CDR3 is 15 residues long. The V and J ends lost 2 bases and 2 bases respectively, with 11 bases between them. In DNA form, the CDR3 reads TGTGCCAGCAGTTACGGAACGGGAGACACAGATACGCAGTATTTT. Protein product: CASSYGTGDTDTQYF.

The chain joins TRBV15 to TRBJ1-5; 7 nucleotides line up with TRBD1. The CDR3 is made up of 15 amino acids. From germline, CDR1 is LNHNV and CDR2 YYDKDF (reference sequence). The junction had 6 bases not matched to a gene; V was cut back by 4 bases and J by 3 bases. The CDR3 DNA follows: TGTGCCACCAGCAAAGGACAGGCTGACAATCAGCCCCAGCATTTT. Its protein product is CATSKGQADNQPQHF.

The chain employs TRBV4-1 and TRBJ1-1, with D unresolved. V lost 3 bases and J 8 bases, leaving 10 bases between the germline ends. The CDR3 runs 12 residues. Germline loops: CDR1 MGHRA, CDR2 YSYEKL. The chain's CDR3 is CASSHISEEAFF. DNA for the CDR3: TGCGCCAGCAGCCATATATCCGAGGAAGCTTTCTTT.

This rearrangement joins TRBV6-1 to TRBJ2-1; 11 positions agree with TRBD2. Germline V CDR1 and CDR2: MNHNS, SASEGT. V gave up 3 bases and J gave up 4 bases; unmatched junction bases: 2. The CDR3 runs to 15 residues. The CDR3 nucleotides are TGTGCCAGCAGTGAGGGGACTAGCGGATACAATGAGCAGTTCTTC. Encoded protein: CASSEGTSGYNEQFF.

This clone showed up just a few times. The chain links TRBV6-1 to TRBJ2-5; 11 bases are shared with TRBD2. Trimming cost V 3 bases and J 2 bases; bases outside gene matches: 2. Germline V gene data show CDR1 as MNHNS and CDR2 as SASEGT. The CDR3 runs 15 residues. Written as DNA, the CDR3 is TGTGCCAGCAGTGATTTAGCGGGAGGGCAAGAGACCCAGTACTTC. Amino acid sequence: CASSDLAGGQETQYF.

This chain links TRBV7-8 with TRBJ2-2; TRBD2 aligns across 12 bases. The CDR3 contains 15 residues. V lost 8 bases, J lost 4 bases, and 5 bases stayed unmatched. CDR1 is SGHVS, CDR2 FQNEAQ, per germline. DNA of the CDR3: TGTGCCAGCCGACCGGGACTAGCGGGCACCGGGGAGCTGTTTTTT. Translation: CASRPGLAGTGELFF.

This clone came up once. V and J are TRBV19 and TRBJ1-1, with unresolved D. CDR3 length: 14 amino acids. Trimming removed 3 bases from V and 1 base from J, with 9 bases in between. CDR1 LNHDA and CDR2 SQIVND come from the germline V gene (reference sequence). The CDR3 bases are TGTGCCAGTAGTATGAATGCAGGGAACACTGAAGCTTTCTTT. Protein: CASSMNAGNTEAFF.

The J gene is TRBJ2-2, the V gene TRBV19; TRBD1 might be the D (5 bases). Between the trimmed V and J ends, which lost 3 bases and 5 bases, there was a span of 10 bases. Germline-derived CDR1 and CDR2 are LNHDA and SQIVND (reference sequence). The CDR3 length is 14 residues. CDR3 DNA sequence: TGTGCCAGTAGTATCTCCAAGGGGACCGGGGAGCTGTTTTTT. This encodes CASSISKGTGELFF.

The J gene is TRBJ2-3, the V gene TRBV6-1; 7 bases are shared with TRBD1. The CDR3 covers 13 residues. With 8 bases clipped from V and 0 bases from J, the junction kept 2 bases outside the gene matches. Germline V CDR1 and CDR2: MNHNS, SASEGT. The CDR3 coding sequence is TGTGCCAGCCGACAGGGAAGCACAGATACGCAGTATTTT. This encodes CASRQGSTDTQYF.

This chain joins TRBV4-1 and TRBJ2-7; D might be TRBD1 (6 bases). Germline assignment: CDR1 MGHRA and CDR2 YSYEKL. V was pared by 1 base and J by 5 bases, with 15 bases between. This CDR3 has 15 amino acids. As DNA, the CDR3 is TGCGCCAGCAGCCAAGTCACAGGGAGTACCCACGAGCAGTACTTC. It translates to CASSQVTGSTHEQYF.

The J gene is TRBJ1-1, the V gene TRBV7-9; perhaps TRBD1 as D (5 bases). The CDR3 is 15 amino acids. Trimming shortened V by 0 bases and J by 1 base, and 9 bases separated the two germline ends. CDR1 SEHNR and CDR2 FQNEAQ come from the germline V gene (reference sequence). As DNA, the CDR3 is TGTGCCAGCAGCTTAGCCCTGGGGCAGAACACTGAAGCTTTCTTT. This translates into CASSLALGQNTEAFF.